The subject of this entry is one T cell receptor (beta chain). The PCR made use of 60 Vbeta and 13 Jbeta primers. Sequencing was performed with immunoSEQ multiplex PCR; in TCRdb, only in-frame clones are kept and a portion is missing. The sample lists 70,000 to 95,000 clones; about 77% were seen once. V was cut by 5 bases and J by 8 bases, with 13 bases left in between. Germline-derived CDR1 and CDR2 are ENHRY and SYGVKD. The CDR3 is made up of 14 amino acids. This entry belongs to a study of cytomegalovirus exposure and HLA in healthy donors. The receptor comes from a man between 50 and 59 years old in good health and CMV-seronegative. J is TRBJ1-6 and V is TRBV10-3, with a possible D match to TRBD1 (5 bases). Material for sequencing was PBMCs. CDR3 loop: CAISKDTDYSPLHF. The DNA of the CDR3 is TGTGCCATCAGTAAGGACACAGACTATTCACCCCTCCACTTT.